This T cell receptor (beta chain) was captured by sequencing in a study of T cells after yellow fever vaccination. Each CDR3 protein is one row after TCRdb ran MiXCR on the 5' RACE reads. The data contain some 320,000 distinct CDR3 sequences, approximately 4.5% of them seen just once; the ten biggest clones take up roughly 21%. This CDR3 region has 13 residues. CDR1 SGHTA and CDR2 FQGTGA come from the germline V gene. The V and J ends lost 1 base and 5 bases respectively, with 8 bases between them. Regarding the study as a whole: Subsequent to the booster, the majority of primary-vaccination clones reappeared (around 96% CD4, about 90% CD8). Only a small proportion of the clonotypes turned up in both the CD4 and the CD8 compartments, likely arising from convergent recombination.

This clonotype has more than one count but fewer than ten. Its antigen is not identified. This TCR derives from a young man who received the YFV17D yellow fever vaccine. This chain joins TRBV7-3 and TRBJ1-1; D call uncertain. Specimen: PBMCs, collected 15 days after the yellow fever booster vaccination. The CDR3 sequence is CASSLNLETEAFF. CDR3 in DNA: TGTGCCAGCAGCTTAAATTTGGAAACTGAAGCTTTCTTT.